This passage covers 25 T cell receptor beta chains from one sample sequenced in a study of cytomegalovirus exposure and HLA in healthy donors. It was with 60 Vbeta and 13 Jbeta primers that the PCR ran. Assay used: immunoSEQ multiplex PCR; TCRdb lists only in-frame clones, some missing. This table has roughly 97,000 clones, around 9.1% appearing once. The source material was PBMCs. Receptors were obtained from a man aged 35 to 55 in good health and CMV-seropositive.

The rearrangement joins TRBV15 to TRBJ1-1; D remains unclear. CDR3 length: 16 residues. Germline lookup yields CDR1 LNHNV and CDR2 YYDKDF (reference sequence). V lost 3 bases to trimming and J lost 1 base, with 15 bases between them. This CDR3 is CATSSELSGANTEAFF. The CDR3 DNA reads TGTGCCACCAGCAGCGAACTTAGCGGCGCGAACACTGAAGCTTTCTTT. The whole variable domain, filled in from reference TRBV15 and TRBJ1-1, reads DAMVIQNPRYQVTQFGKPVTLSCSQTLNHNVMYWYQQKSSQAPKLLFHYYDKDFNNEADTPDNFQSRRPNTSFCFLDIRSPGLGDTAMYLCATSSELSGANTEAFFGQGTRLTVV.

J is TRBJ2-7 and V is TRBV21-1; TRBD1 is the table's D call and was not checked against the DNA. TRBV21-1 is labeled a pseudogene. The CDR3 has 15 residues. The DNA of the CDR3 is TGTGCCAGCATAGGGACAGGGTTAATCCCCTACGAGCAGTACTTC. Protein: CASIGTGLIPYEQYF.

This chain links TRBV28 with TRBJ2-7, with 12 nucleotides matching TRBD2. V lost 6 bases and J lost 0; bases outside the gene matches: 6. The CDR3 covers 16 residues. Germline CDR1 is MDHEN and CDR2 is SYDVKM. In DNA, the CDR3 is TGTGCCAGCAGGGGACTAGCGGGCGTTAGCTCCTACGAGCAGTACTTC. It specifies CASRGLAGVSSYEQYF.

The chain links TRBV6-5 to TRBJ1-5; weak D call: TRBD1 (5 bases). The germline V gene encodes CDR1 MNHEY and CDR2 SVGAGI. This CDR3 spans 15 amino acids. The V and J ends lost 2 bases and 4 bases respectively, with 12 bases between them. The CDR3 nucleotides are TGTGCCAGCAGTTACGGGGCAGGAGGGAATCAGCCCCAGCATTTT. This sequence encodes CASSYGAGGNQPQHF.

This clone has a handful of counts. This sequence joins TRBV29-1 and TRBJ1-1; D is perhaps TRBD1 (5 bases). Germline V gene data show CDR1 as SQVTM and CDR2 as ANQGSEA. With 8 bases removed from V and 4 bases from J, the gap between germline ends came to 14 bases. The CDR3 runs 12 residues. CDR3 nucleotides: TGCAGCATTACAGGATGGGGCACTGAAGCTTTCTTT. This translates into CSITGWGTEAFF.

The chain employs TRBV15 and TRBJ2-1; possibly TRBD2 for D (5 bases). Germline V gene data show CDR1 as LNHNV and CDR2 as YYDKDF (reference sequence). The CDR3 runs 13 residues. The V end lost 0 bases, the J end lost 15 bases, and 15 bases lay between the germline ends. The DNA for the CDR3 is TGTGCCACCAGCAGAGATGGGGAGTCCAAGTGGTTCTTC. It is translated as CATSRDGESKWFF. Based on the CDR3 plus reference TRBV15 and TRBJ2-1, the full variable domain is DAMVIQNPRYQVTQFGKPVTLSCSQTLNHNVMYWYQQKSSQAPKLLFHYYDKDFNNEADTPDNFQSRRPNTSFCFLDIRSPGLGDTAMYLCATSRDGESKWFFGPGTRLTVL.

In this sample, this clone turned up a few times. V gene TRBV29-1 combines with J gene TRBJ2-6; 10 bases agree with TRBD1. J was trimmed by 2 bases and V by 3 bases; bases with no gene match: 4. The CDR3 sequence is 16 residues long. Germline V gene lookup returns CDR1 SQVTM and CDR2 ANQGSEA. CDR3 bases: TGCAGCGTTGAGGGGACAGGGGTTACTGGGGCCAACGTCCTGACTTTC. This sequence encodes CSVEGTGVTGANVLTF.

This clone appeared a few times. The CDR3 protein is CASSPSGGAGGSYEQYF. DNA for the CDR3: TGTGCCAGCAGCCCATCCGGGGGAGCGGGAGGTTCCTACGAGCAGTACTTC. The chain is built from TRBV9 and TRBJ2-7; 9 bases align to TRBD2. The germline V gene has CDR1 SGDLS and CDR2 YYNGEE. The CDR3 is made up of 17 amino acids. Trimming removed 4 bases from V and 1 base from J; junction bases left unmatched: 12.

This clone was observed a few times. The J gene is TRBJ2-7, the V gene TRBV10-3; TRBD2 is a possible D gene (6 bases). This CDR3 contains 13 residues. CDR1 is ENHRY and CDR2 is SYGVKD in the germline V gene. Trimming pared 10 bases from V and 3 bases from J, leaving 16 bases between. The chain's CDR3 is CATLWRESYEQYF. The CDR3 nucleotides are TGTGCCACCCTCTGGCGGGAAAGCTACGAGCAGTACTTC.

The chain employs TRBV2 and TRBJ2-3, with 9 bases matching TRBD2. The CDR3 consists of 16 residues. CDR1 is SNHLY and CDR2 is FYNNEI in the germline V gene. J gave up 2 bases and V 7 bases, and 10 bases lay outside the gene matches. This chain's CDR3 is CASIGAGGFHTDTQYF. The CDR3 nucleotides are TGTGCCAGCATCGGCGCGGGAGGGTTTCACACAGATACGCAGTATTTT.

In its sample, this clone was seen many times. CDR3 DNA: TGTGCCAGCAGCTTAGGCAGGGCCACTGAAGCTTTCTTT. Its protein product is CASSLGRATEAFF. This chain connects TRBV11-1 to TRBJ1-1, with D possibly TRBD1 on 5 matching bases. CDR3 length equals 13 residues. V was cut by 1 base and J by 4 bases, with 7 bases left in between. Germline V lookup: CDR1 SGHAT, CDR2 FQDESV (reference sequence).

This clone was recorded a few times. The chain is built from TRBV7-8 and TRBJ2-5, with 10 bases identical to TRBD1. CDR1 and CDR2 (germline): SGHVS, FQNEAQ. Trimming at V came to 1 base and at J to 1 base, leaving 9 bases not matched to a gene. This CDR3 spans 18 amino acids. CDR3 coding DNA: TGTGCCAGCAGCTTAGTCGGGGCCGGGACAGGGGCCCAAGAGACCCAGTACTTC. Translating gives CASSLVGAGTGAQETQYF.

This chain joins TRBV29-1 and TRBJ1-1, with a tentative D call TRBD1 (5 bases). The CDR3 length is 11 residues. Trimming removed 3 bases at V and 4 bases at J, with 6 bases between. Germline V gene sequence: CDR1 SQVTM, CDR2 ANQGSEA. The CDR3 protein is CSVDRATEAFF. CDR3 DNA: TGCAGCGTTGACAGGGCCACTGAAGCTTTCTTT.

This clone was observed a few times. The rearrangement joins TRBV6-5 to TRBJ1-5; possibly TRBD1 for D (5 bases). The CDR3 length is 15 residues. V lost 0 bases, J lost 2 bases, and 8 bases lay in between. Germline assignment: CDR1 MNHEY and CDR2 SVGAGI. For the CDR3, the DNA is TGTGCCAGCAGTTACTCAAGGGGTGGCAATCAGCCCCAGCATTTT. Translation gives CASSYSRGGNQPQHF.

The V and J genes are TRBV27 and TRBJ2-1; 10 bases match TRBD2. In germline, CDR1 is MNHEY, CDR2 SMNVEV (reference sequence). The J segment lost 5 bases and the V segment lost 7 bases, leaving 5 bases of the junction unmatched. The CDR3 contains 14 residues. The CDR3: CASKRAGGHNEQFF. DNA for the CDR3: TGTGCCAGCAAGCGAGCGGGAGGGCACAATGAGCAGTTCTTC.

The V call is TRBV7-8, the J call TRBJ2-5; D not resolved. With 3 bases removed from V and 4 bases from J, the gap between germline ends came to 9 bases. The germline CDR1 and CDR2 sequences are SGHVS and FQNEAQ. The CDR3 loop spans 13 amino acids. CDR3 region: CASSFFLSETQYF. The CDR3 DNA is TGTGCCAGCAGCTTCTTCCTGTCAGAGACCCAGTACTTC.

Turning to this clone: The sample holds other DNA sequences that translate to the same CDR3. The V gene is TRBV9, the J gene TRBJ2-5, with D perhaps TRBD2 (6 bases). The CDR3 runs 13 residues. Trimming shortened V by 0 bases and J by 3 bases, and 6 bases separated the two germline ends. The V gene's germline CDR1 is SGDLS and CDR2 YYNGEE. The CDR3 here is CASSVAGEETQYF. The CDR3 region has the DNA TGTGCCAGCAGCGTAGCGGGAGAAGAGACCCAGTACTTC. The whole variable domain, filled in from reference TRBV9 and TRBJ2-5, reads DSGVTQTPKHLITATGQRVTLRCSPRSGDLSVYWYQQSLDQGLQFLIQYYNGEERAKGNILERFSAQQFPDLHSELNLSSLELGDSALYFCASSVAGEETQYFGPGTRLLVL.

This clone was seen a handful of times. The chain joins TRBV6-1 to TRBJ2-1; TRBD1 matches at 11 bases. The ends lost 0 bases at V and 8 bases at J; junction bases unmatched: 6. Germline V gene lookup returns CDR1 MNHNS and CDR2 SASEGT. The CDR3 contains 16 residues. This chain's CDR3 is CASSEARTGGSYEQFF. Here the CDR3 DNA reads TGTGCCAGCAGTGAAGCCAGGACAGGGGGCAGTTATGAGCAGTTCTTC.

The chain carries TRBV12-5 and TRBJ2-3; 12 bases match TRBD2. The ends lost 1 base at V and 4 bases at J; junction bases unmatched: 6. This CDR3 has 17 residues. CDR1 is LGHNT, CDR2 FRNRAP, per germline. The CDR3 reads CASGLGLAGVQSDTQYF. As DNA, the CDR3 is TGTGCTAGTGGTTTGGGACTAGCGGGAGTTCAGTCAGATACGCAGTATTTT.

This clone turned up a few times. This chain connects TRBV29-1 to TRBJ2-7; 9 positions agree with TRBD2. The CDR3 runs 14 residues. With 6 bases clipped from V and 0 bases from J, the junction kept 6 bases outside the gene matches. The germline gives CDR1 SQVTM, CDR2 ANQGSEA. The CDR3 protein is CSVNPSGTSYEQYF. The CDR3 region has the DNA TGCAGCGTAAACCCTAGCGGGACCTCCTACGAGCAGTACTTC.

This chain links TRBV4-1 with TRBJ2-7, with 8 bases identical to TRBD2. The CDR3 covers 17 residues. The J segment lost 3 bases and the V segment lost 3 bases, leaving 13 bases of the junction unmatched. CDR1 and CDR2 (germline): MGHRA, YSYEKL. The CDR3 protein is CASSQSLAGSRDYEQYF. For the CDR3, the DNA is TGCGCCAGCAGCCAGTCTCTAGCGGGCTCGCGGGACTACGAGCAGTACTTC.

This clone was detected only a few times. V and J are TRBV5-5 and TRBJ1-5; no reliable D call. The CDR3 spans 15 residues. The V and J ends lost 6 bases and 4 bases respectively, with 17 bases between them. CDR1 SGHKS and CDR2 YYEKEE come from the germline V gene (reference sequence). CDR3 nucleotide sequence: TGTGCCAGCACCCCGGGTTCGGGAGAGAATCAGCCCCAGCATTTT. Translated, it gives CASTPGSGENQPQHF.

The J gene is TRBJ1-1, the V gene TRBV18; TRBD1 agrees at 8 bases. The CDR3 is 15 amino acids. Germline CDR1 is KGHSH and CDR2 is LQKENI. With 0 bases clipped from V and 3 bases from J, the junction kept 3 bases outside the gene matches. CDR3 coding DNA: TGTGCCAGCTCACCACCGGACAGGGTGGACACTGAAGCTTTCTTT. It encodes CASSPPDRVDTEAFF. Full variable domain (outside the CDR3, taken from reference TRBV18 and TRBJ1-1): NAGVMQNPRHLVRRRGQEARLRCSPMKGHSHVYWYRQLPEEGLKFMVYLQKENIIDESGMPKERFSAEFPKEGPSILRIQQVVRGDSAAYFCASSPPDRVDTEAFFGQGTRLTVV.

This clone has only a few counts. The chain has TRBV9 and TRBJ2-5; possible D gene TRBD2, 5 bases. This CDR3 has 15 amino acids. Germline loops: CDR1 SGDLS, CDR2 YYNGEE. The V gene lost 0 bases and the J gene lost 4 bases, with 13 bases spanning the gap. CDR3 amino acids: CASSVGGTAVETQYF. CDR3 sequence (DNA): TGTGCCAGCAGCGTAGGAGGTACAGCGGTAGAGACCCAGTACTTC. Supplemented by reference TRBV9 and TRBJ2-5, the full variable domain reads DSGVTQTPKHLITATGQRVTLRCSPRSGDLSVYWYQQSLDQGLQFLIQYYNGEERAKGNILERFSAQQFPDLHSELNLSSLELGDSALYFCASSVGGTAVETQYFGPGTRLLVL.

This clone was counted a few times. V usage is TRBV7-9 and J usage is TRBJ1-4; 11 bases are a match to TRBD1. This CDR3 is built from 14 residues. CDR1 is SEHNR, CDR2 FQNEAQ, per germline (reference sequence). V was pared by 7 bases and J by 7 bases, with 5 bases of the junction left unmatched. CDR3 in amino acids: CASKGQGGFEKLFF. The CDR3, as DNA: TGTGCCAGCAAGGGACAGGGGGGTTTTGAAAAACTGTTTTTT.